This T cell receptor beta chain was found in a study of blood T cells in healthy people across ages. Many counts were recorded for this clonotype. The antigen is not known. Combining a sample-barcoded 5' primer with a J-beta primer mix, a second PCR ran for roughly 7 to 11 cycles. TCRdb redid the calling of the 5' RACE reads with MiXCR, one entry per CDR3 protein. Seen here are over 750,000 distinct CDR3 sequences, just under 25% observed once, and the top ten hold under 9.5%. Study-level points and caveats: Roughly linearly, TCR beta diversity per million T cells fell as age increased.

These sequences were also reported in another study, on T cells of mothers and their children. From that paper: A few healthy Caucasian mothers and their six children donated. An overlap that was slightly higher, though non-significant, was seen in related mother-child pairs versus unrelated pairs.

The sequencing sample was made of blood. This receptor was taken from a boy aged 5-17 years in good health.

The CDR3 here is CASSVGTEAFF. The CDR3, as DNA: TGTGCCAGCAGTGTTGGCACTGAAGCTTTCTTT. The chain combines TRBV2 with TRBJ1-1; D gene unclear. CDR3 length equals 11 residues. V lost 4 bases, J lost 4 bases, and 4 bases lay in between. CDR1 SNHLY and CDR2 FYNNEI come from the germline V gene.